A single TCR beta chain is shown here with its context. These data belong to a study of blood T cell repertoires in COVID-19. At the level of the study: Sites across the United States, Italy and Spain contributed samples from acute and convalescent COVID-19. Nucleic acid was either cDNA or gDNA, and it came from T cells, B-cell-depleted T cells, or PBMCs.

The CDR3 length is 14 residues. The germline V gene has CDR1 SQVTM and CDR2 ANQGSEA. V shed 3 bases and J 4 bases; nucleotides not matched to a gene: 6. Those enrolled, adults aged roughly 18 to 95 years, came from under 25 US areas. Exposed study participants had met a COVID-19 case within 2 weeks before entry. Repertoires were generated with immunoSEQ multiplex PCR, while TCRdb's copy carries only in-frame clones and drops some. The sample carries roughly 150,000 clones, more than 80% recorded once. The sample comprised PBMCs or T cells enriched from blood (not recorded which). The receptor comes from a woman between 18 and 30 years old who had been exposed to COVID-19. This chain joins TRBV29-1 and TRBJ2-7; 10 nucleotides agree with TRBD1. CDR3 nucleotide sequence: TGCAGCGTTGAGGGACAGGGGCTGGAATACGAGCAGTACTTC. This gives the protein CSVEGQGLEYEQYF.